Presented here are 24 T cell receptor beta chains from one specimen sequenced in a study of blood T cells in healthy people across ages. It was with a sample-barcoded 5' primer and a J-beta primer mix that a second PCR of roughly 6 to 12 cycles was run. MiXCR was run by TCRdb on the 5' RACE reads, yielding one entry per CDR3 protein. The repertoire holds some 1,800,000 distinct CDR3 sequences, with about 39% as singletons. Sample: blood. The receptor source for this set is a human donor in good health.

The chain recombines TRBV5-1 with TRBJ2-5; 7 bases agree with TRBD1. Germline V gene data show CDR1 as SGHRS and CDR2 as YFSETQ. With V trimmed by 4 bases and J by 2 bases, 2 bases remained unmatched. The CDR3 consists of 13 residues. The CDR3 is CASSGTAQETQYF. DNA of the CDR3: TGCGCCAGCAGCGGGACAGCACAAGAGACCCAGTACTTC. The variable domain in full, completed from reference TRBV5-1 and TRBJ2-5, reads KAGVTQTPRYLIKTRGQQVTLSCSPISGHRSVSWYQQTPGQGLQFLFEYFSETQRNKGNFPGRFSGRQFSNSRSEMNVSTLELGDSALYLCASSGTAQETQYFGPGTRLLVL.

The J gene is TRBJ1-2, the V gene TRBV6-5; 10 bases fit TRBD1. V gave up 6 bases and J gave up 8 bases; unmatched junction bases: 15. This CDR3 spans 16 amino acids. Germline values: CDR1 MNHEY, CDR2 SVGAGI. The CDR3, as DNA: TGTGCCAGCAGCGGGCAGACAGGGGGCGCGGTGGTCGGCTACACCTTC. This translates into CASSGQTGGAVVGYTF.

Ten or more counts support this clonotype. The CDR3 DNA reads as TGCAGCGTGGGGGAGGGATTGTTAGGCAATCAGCCCCAGCATTTT. Translation gives CSVGEGLLGNQPQHF. The V gene is TRBV29-1, the J gene TRBJ1-5; maybe TRBD1 (5 bases). Germline loops: CDR1 SQVTM, CDR2 ANQGSEA. The length of the CDR3 is 15 residues. The V and J ends lost 6 bases and 2 bases respectively, with 17 bases between them.

This clonotype appeared a few times. V usage is TRBV12-3 or TRBV12-4 and J usage is TRBJ1-2; 11 nucleotides line up with TRBD1. The CDR3 loop spans 14 amino acids. J gave up 8 bases and V 5 bases, and 7 bases lay outside the gene matches. CDR3 coding DNA: TGTGCCAGCAGTAACGGACAGGGGGCTAGGGGCTACACCTTC. This codes for CASSNGQGARGYTF.

Regarding this clonotype: An end of the junction does not agree with germline; a read error may underlie this. The chain combines TRBV7-6 with TRBJ2-5; 9 bases fit TRBD2. This CDR3 has 16 amino acids. Germline CDR1 SGHVS, CDR2 FNYEAQ. The CDR3 reads CASSSEAGGTQETQDF. CDR3 in DNA: TGTGCCAGCAGCTCCGAAGCGGGGGGAACCCAAGAGACCCAGGACTTC.

This clonotype was found a few times. The chain links TRBV5-6 to TRBJ2-5; D possibly matches TRBD1 or TRBD2 (7 bases each). This CDR3 is 17 amino acids long. V gave up 4 bases and J gave up 2 bases, with 21 bases separating them. Germline values: CDR1 SGHDT, CDR2 YYEEEE. CDR3 sequence (DNA): TGTGCCAGCAGCGTCGCGAGCGGGACAGACCTTCAAGAGACCCAGTACTTC. It specifies CASSVASGTDLQETQYF.

The V gene is TRBV12-3 or TRBV12-4, the J gene TRBJ2-3, with D tentatively TRBD2 (5 bases). V lost 6 bases and J lost 3, with 13 bases in between. There are 14 residues in the CDR3. The chain's CDR3 is CASRSGLYTDTQYF. The DNA of the CDR3 is TGTGCCAGCAGATCAGGACTTTATACAGATACGCAGTATTTT.

This clonotype occurred a few times. This chain connects TRBV20-1 to TRBJ2-1; 10 bases fit TRBD2. There are 14 residues in the CDR3. The germline gives CDR1 DFQATT, CDR2 SNEGSKA (reference sequence). Trimming took 3 bases from V and 8 from J; bases not matched to a gene: 7. The CDR3 DNA reads as TGCAGTGCTAGCCTCAGCGGGGGGGCGCATGAGCAGTTCTTC. Translated, it gives CSASLSGGAHEQFF.

As DNA, the CDR3 is TGTGCCAGCTCACCACCGTCGATGGATGAGCAGTTCTTC. As protein: CASSPPSMDEQFF. The rearrangement joins TRBV18 to TRBJ2-1, with D hard to call. The CDR3 loop spans 13 amino acids. The V gene lost 0 bases and the J gene lost 8 bases, with 8 bases spanning the gap. Germline V lookup: CDR1 KGHSH, CDR2 LQKENI.

The chain employs TRBV20-1 and TRBJ2-5; 7 positions agree with TRBD1. The J call could be wrong; TRBJ2-4 is a better fit for the DNA end. The CDR3 extends over 15 amino acids. CDR1 is DFQATT, CDR2 SNEGSKA, per germline (reference sequence). This chain's CDR3 is CSAQGETTGKNIQYF. Written as DNA, the CDR3 is TGCAGTGCTCAGGGGGAGACGACTGGCAAAAACATTCAGTACTTC.

In its sample, this clonotype was seen many times. The chain employs TRBV6-4 and TRBJ2-1; 9 bases are shared with TRBD1. The J segment lost 4 bases and the V segment lost 5 bases, leaving 3 bases of the junction unmatched. From germline, CDR1 is MRHNA and CDR2 SNTAGT. The CDR3 extends over 14 amino acids. CDR3 DNA sequence: TGTGCCAGCAGTAGGGACAGGGTTTACAATGAGCAGTTCTTC. Translation gives CASSRDRVYNEQFF.

The V call is TRBV9, the J call TRBJ2-6, with TRBD2 as a possible D gene (6 bases). Germline assignment: CDR1 SGDLS and CDR2 YYNGEE. The V end lost 4 bases, the J end lost 0 bases, and 17 bases lay between the germline ends. The CDR3 has 18 residues. The CDR3 spells CASSRTPGLSSGANVLTF. The CDR3 DNA reads as TGTGCCAGCAGCCGTACACCGGGACTGAGCTCTGGGGCCAACGTCCTGACTTTC.

This clonotype was counted between two and nine times. The chain uses TRBV20-1 and TRBJ2-7; weak D call: TRBD1 (6 bases). The CDR3 has 18 residues. Germline V CDR1 and CDR2: DFQATT, SNEGSKA (reference sequence). Deletions cut 6 bases from V and 2 bases from J, with 29 bases between. DNA of the CDR3: TGCAGTGCCAGTAGCCGGGACAAGGAGGACCTAAACCCCTACGAGCAGTACTTC. Translating gives CSASSRDKEDLNPYEQYF.

The rearrangement uses TRBV30 and TRBJ2-4; 9 positions agree with TRBD1. Gene TRBJ2-7 matches the end of the DNA better, so the J call may be wrong. There are 15 residues in the CDR3. Germline CDR1 is GTSNPN and CDR2 is SVGIG (reference sequence). CDR3 in amino acids: CAWSSGPGQGSEQYF. The CDR3 DNA reads as TGTGCCTGGAGTTCGGGGCCGGGACAGGGCAGCGAGCAGTACTTC.

In this sample, this clonotype turned up a few times. The gene calls are TRBV7-2 and TRBJ2-3, with 8 bases identical to TRBD1. CDR3 length: 13 residues. With 1 base clipped from V and 6 bases from J, the junction kept 0 bases outside the gene matches. Germline V CDR1 and CDR2: SGHTA, FQGNSA. In DNA form, the CDR3 reads TGTGCCAGCAGCTTAGGGGACAGGGATACGCAGTATTTT. It translates to CASSLGDRDTQYF.

As regards this clonotype: The junction shows a germline mismatch at one end, possibly a read error. The rearrangement links TRBV4-3 to TRBJ2-5; D is undetermined. CDR3 length: 16 residues. CDR1 is LGHNA and CDR2 is YSLEER in the germline V gene. The CDR3 DNA is TGCGCCGGCAGCCAAGATGGGCCGGCCATCCAAGAGACCCAGTACTTC. Its protein is CAGSQDGPAIQETQYF.

There are a few counts of this clonotype. The V call is TRBV4-2, the J call TRBJ2-5; a possible D gene is TRBD2 (5 bases). The J call is in doubt because the DNA end fits TRBJ2-7 better. This CDR3 contains 14 residues. Germline V lookup: CDR1 LGHNA, CDR2 YNFKEQ. CDR3 amino acids: CASSQSRGRAEQYF. The CDR3 nucleotides read TGTGCCAGCAGCCAATCCCGGGGAAGGGCCGAGCAGTACTTC.

This chain connects TRBV29-1 to TRBJ2-7, with 7 bases that match TRBD1. The germline gives CDR1 SQVTM, CDR2 ANQGSEA. The CDR3 has 14 amino acids. Trimming at V came to 1 base and at J to 2 bases, leaving 5 bases not matched to a gene. The CDR3 reads CSVEGPGGTYEQYF. The CDR3 DNA sequence: TGCAGCGTTGAAGGGCCAGGGGGTACCTACGAGCAGTACTTC.

This clonotype appeared a few times. The chain couples TRBV6-5 to TRBJ2-6; D may match TRBD1 or TRBD2 (5 bases each). The CDR3 is made up of 15 amino acids. V lost 6 bases, J lost 6 bases, and 15 bases lay in between. In germline, CDR1 is MNHEY, CDR2 SVGAGI. CDR3 region: CASRGVRVEANVLTF. The CDR3, as DNA: TGTGCCAGCAGGGGGGTGAGGGTCGAGGCCAACGTCCTGACTTTC.

V and J are TRBV10-3 and TRBJ2-1, with D possibly being TRBD1 (6 bases). Germline lookup yields CDR1 ENHRY and CDR2 SYGVKD. Trimming took 3 bases from V and 9 from J, leaving 15 bases between them. The CDR3 consists of 14 residues. Here the CDR3 reads CAISDPDRWGEQFF. Here the CDR3 DNA reads TGTGCCATCAGTGATCCCGACAGGTGGGGTGAGCAGTTCTTC.

With respect to this clonotype: The junction departs from the called germline gene at one end, perhaps through a read error. The chain combines TRBV13 with TRBJ1-6, with 8 positions matching TRBD1. This CDR3 spans 14 amino acids. Germline V gives CDR1 PRHDT, CDR2 FYEKMQ (reference sequence). In DNA, the CDR3 is TGTGTCAGCAGAAACAGGGGGGTGGATTCACCCCTCCACTTT. Encoded protein: CVSRNRGVDSPLHF.

This clonotype came up a few times. This chain uses TRBV5-6 with TRBJ2-5; D is possibly TRBD2 (5 bases). The germline V gene encodes CDR1 SGHDT and CDR2 YYEEEE. Between the trimmed V and J ends, which lost 3 bases and 1 base, there was a span of 10 bases. The CDR3 extends over 14 amino acids. CDR3 in amino acids: CASSSGSVQETQYF. The CDR3, as DNA: TGTGCCAGCAGCTCTGGTAGCGTCCAAGAGACCCAGTACTTC.

The chain uses TRBV7-9 and TRBJ2-1, with a weak D call TRBD1 (6 bases). Germline values: CDR1 SEHNR, CDR2 FQNEAQ (reference sequence). The CDR3 spans 16 residues. The V end lost 0 bases, the J end lost 3 bases, and 12 bases lay between the germline ends. The CDR3 bases are TGTGCCAGCAGCTTAGCGCGAGGCAGGGGCTACAATGAGCAGTTCTTC. Translation: CASSLARGRGYNEQFF. Full variable domain (remainder filled in from reference TRBV7-9 and TRBJ2-1): DTGVSQNPRHKITKRGQNVTFRCDPISEHNRLYWYRQTLGQGPEFLTYFQNEAQLEKSRLLSDRFSAERPKGSFSTLEIQRTEQGDSAMYLCASSLARGRGYNEQFFGPGTRLTVL.

This chain joins TRBV12-3 or TRBV12-4 and TRBJ2-3; 9 bases agree with TRBD2. Trimming took 5 bases from V and 4 from J; bases not matched to a gene: 10. This CDR3 has 16 amino acids. DNA of the CDR3: TGTGCCAGCAGTCTTTTTCTAGCGGGGAGCGCAGATACGCAGTATTTT. Amino acid sequence: CASSLFLAGSADTQYF.